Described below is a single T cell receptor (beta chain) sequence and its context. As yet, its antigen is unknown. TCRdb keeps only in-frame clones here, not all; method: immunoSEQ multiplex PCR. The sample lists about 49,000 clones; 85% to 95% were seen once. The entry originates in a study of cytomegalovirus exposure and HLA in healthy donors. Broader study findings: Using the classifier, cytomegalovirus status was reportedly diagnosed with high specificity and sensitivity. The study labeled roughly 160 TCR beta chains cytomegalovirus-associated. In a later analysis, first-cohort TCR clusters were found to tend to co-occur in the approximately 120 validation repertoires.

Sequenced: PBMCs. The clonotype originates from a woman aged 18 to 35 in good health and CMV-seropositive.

The CDR3 DNA reads TGTGCCTCGAGGGCCCAGGACAGGGCCTACAATGAGCAGTTCTTC. It yields the protein CASRAQDRAYNEQFF. The J gene is TRBJ2-1, the V gene TRBV10-3; 8 positions agree with TRBD1. The germline CDR1 and CDR2 sequences are ENHRY and SYGVKD. This CDR3 has 15 amino acids. The ends lost 11 bases at V and 2 bases at J; junction bases unmatched: 11.